One and the same sample provided the 7 T cell receptor beta chains below, sequenced in a study of blood T cell repertoires in COVID-19. Profiling relied on immunoSEQ multiplex PCR, and the TCRdb table lists in-frame clones only, not all of them. The sample yields about 82,000 clones, about 85% seen once. Sequenced input: peripheral blood. The receptors stem from an elderly man with active or convalescent COVID-19.

The genes are TRBV19 and TRBJ2-3; weak D call: TRBD1 (6 bases). Germline-derived CDR1 and CDR2 are LNHDA and SQIVND (reference sequence). The CDR3 is made up of 16 amino acids. Trimming pared 5 bases from V and 0 bases from J, leaving 15 bases between. The CDR3 region is CASSSQTGISTDTQYF. For the CDR3, the DNA is TGTGCCAGTAGTTCCCAAACAGGGATTAGCACAGATACGCAGTATTTT.

The rearrangement joins TRBV10-3 to TRBJ2-5; D uncertain. Deletions cut 0 bases from V and 5 bases from J, with 10 bases between. The CDR3 has 14 residues. Germline values: CDR1 ENHRY, CDR2 SYGVKD. The CDR3 here is CAISESNGLETQYF. The CDR3 DNA reads as TGTGCCATCAGTGAGTCAAACGGGTTGGAGACCCAGTACTTC.

V usage is TRBV5-1 and J usage is TRBJ1-1; D is perhaps TRBD1 (6 bases). CDR1 is SGHRS and CDR2 is YFSETQ in the germline V gene. CDR3 length: 14 amino acids. Trimming took 5 bases from V and 3 from J, leaving 14 bases between them. The CDR3 sequence is CASSLRNRDTEAFF. The CDR3 DNA follows: TGCGCCAGCAGTCTGCGGAACAGGGACACTGAAGCTTTCTTT. Supplemented by reference TRBV5-1 and TRBJ1-1, the full variable domain reads KAGVTQTPRYLIKTRGQQVTLSCSPISGHRSVSWYQQTPGQGLQFLFEYFSETQRNKGNFPGRFSGRQFSNSRSEMNVSTLELGDSALYLCASSLRNRDTEAFFGQGTRLTVV.

This clone has just one count. The V call is TRBV7-9, the J call TRBJ2-1; D is possibly TRBD2 (6 bases). From germline, CDR1 is SEHNR and CDR2 FQNEAQ (reference sequence). The CDR3 is 14 amino acids. V was pared by 5 bases and J by 2 bases, with 10 bases between. CDR3 nucleotides: TGTGCCAGCAGCACAGCGGGCCCCTACAATGAGCAGTTCTTC. As protein: CASSTAGPYNEQFF. The full variable domain, with the rest looked up from reference TRBV7-9 and TRBJ2-1, is DTGVSQNPRHKITKRGQNVTFRCDPISEHNRLYWYRQTLGQGPEFLTYFQNEAQLEKSRLLSDRFSAERPKGSFSTLEIQRTEQGDSAMYLCASSTAGPYNEQFFGPGTRLTVL.

The V gene is TRBV2, the J gene TRBJ1-1; no reliable D call. The V and J ends lost 6 bases and 4 bases respectively, with 33 bases between them. The CDR3 covers 20 residues. CDR1 SNHLY and CDR2 FYNNEI come from the germline V gene. The CDR3 here is CASSYPNEERARRQLTEAFF. The CDR3 DNA reads TGTGCCAGCAGCTACCCTAACGAGGAGAGGGCCCGTCGTCAACTCACTGAAGCTTTCTTT.

The chain joins TRBV18 to TRBJ1-1; no definite D call. The CDR3 length is 16 residues. Trimming cost V 5 bases and J 8 bases, with 24 bases left between them. CDR1 and CDR2 (germline): KGHSH, LQKENI. The CDR3 protein is CASSSSREGRGVEAFF. The CDR3 DNA reads TGTGCCAGCTCATCAAGCCGGGAGGGTCGGGGAGTAGAAGCTTTCTTT.

This clone appeared a single time. The chain recombines TRBV5-5 with TRBJ1-4; D is perhaps TRBD1 (6 bases). CDR1 and CDR2 from the germline V gene are SGHKS and YYEKEE (reference sequence). V was trimmed by 0 bases and J by 2 bases, leaving 14 bases between them. The CDR3 has 17 amino acids. The CDR3 DNA sequence: TGTGCCAGCAGCTTGGAATCAGGGGATGTCACTAATGAAAAACTGTTTTTT. The encoded protein is CASSLESGDVTNEKLFF.